Reported below is one T cell receptor beta chain. What this receptor recognizes is not known. Within one base of it there is no much larger clone, and no base qualities were kept. These data belong to a study of shared clonotypes between healthy human individuals (dated by TCRdb to about 2020). Broadly, across the study: The cohort comprised a couple of women and a few men aged 18 to 49 years. Per donor, three plates each were used for CD4 naive and CD4 memory, two for CD8 naive, and one for CD8 memory. Blood TCR repertoires of about 5 healthy adults were deeply sequenced to estimate repertoire size and the extent of clonotype sharing between individuals. Each donor's leukapheresis produced roughly between roughly 0.94 and 9.5 billion PBMCs. Libraries were prepared and TCR repertoires were sequenced by different laboratories using diverse techniques, in order to increase sequencing depth and limit assay-specific biases.

CD8 naive samples were obtained by positive selection for CCR7 among CD45RO-negative cells, yielding a CD45RA+CCR7+ population from which TemRA cells were excluded. Healthy HIV-negative adults with no recently reported acute infections or vaccinations were included as donors. All donors were Caucasian adults living in Nashville, Tennessee, USA. After blood collection by leukapheresis, PBMCs were isolated using Ficoll-Histopaque density gradient centrifugation and then cryopreserved in the vapor phase of liquid nitrogen. Analytical flow cytometry was used to check the purity and quantity of each magnetically sorted T cell population. Genomic DNA was isolated from every sorted fraction and measured by UV absorbance on a Nanodrop 2000c. V lost 3 bases and J lost 5 bases; the stretch between them is 20 bases long. CDR1 PRHDT and CDR2 FYEKMQ were looked up in the germline V gene (reference sequence). The CDR3 runs 18 amino acids, cysteine and phenylalanine included. Here the CDR3 DNA is all that survives: 54 bases in frame from base 1.

Using the deep immunoSEQ assay, multiplex PCR amplified TCR CDR3 regions from genomic DNA. Extracted genomic DNA from each cell subset was spread evenly across all wells of several immunoSEQ 96-well plates, with each plate serving as a replicate. For sorted subsets, each replicate PCR was loaded with roughly 0.2 ug genomic DNA, equivalent to 25,000 to 35,000 T cell genomes. The purified libraries were quantified using a Qubit 3.0 fluorometer, sized with a Bioanalyzer 2100, and then quantified again using the KAPA Library Quantification kit. A separate single-read 150-cycle Illumina NextSeq 550 flow cell was used to sequence each immunoSEQ 96-well plate. On the authors' methods: Because only junctional sequences without quality scores were contained in the immunoSEQ output, filtering matching that applied to full-length reads could not be performed. Sequences were annotated with PyIR, a Python wrapper for IgBLAST v1.9, using IMGT germline references to assign V/J genes and CDR3. Reads were filtered out if the reads had weak V/J assignments (E-value above 1e-6), no CDR3, stop codons, out-of-frame junctions, or ambiguous translated residues. V3J clonotypes were defined as sequences sharing an identical inferred V gene, J gene, and CDR3 amino acid sequence. Percentage overlap between repertoires was computed as shared unique clonotypes divided by the size of the smaller repertoire. RTK rarefaction, the Chao1 estimator, and Recon v2.1 estimates of unobserved clonotypes were used to assess repertoire richness. Generation probabilities for all TCRbeta clonotypes obtained by the gDNA method from a few donors were computed using OLGA. As stored in TCRdb, this immuneACCESS dataset retains in-frame rearrangements with V and J assigned. A fraction of the clones does not appear; measured against another copy, unresolved V genes explain less than half of the discrepancy, and the remainder lacks a known reason. V and J calls plus clone size are reproduced from that table; the DNA served to infer D and trimming. The table for this sample lists 550,000 to 750,000 clones; just under 97% of them were counted only once. The top ten clonotypes cover about 0.11% of the sample.

General conclusions and limits of the study: The small number of donors limited the genetic and exposure-history diversity represented. Incomplete sequencing was indicated by rarefaction of sorted-subset datasets, despite the large sequencing depth. Compared with non-shared clonotypes, clonotypes shared by all four sorted-subset donors had higher generation probabilities. Only blood was sampled, and tissue TCR repertoires likely differ from those in blood. Naive subsets generally had larger estimated clonotype richness than memory subsets did. About 5% of naive CD4, 3.5% of naive CD8, around 2.3% of memory CD4, and over 0.35% of memory CD8 clonotypes were shared across several donors. Pairwise subsampling led to the expectation that sequencing depth would affect the degree of clonotype sharing among donors.

The TCR comes from a woman aged 25 to 39 in good health. The sequence links TRBV13 to TRBJ2-6, with the D gene not confidently named. The sample was naive CD8+ T cells sorted from blood. The cell subset or site label of this sample denotes: CD45RA+CCR7+. The DNA sequence is TGTGCCAGCAGCTTTATCACTGACGGGTCCCGTCGGGCCAACGTCCTGACTTTC. Its translation reads: CASSFITDGSRRANVLTF.